The present TCR beta chain was sequenced within a study of blood T cell repertoires in COVID-19 (dated by TCRdb to about 2020). With respect to the entire study: Samples covering the acute and convalescent phases of COVID-19 were provided by collaborators in the United States, Italy and Spain. Deeply sampled blood TCRbeta repertoires from subjects exposed to, actively infected with, or recovered from COVID-19 were included in the dataset. HLA class I and class II types, where available, came from metadata supplied by the sample provider rather than from assay-based typing. The material from the prospective study consisted of cDNA or gDNA derived from T cells, B-cell-depleted T cells, or PBMCs. The samples were drawn from the first 160 participants of the ongoing ImmuneRACE study and from some 1,300 subjects provided by 6 global collaborators. Nearly every sample came with metadata listing a de-identified subject ID, COVID-19 status, age in years and sex. The repertoires were released in a freely available public database intended as a resource for research on the immune response to SARS-CoV-2. Broad study findings and their caveats: How much clinical and demographic metadata was included differed by source and by participant, and the metadata was provided uncurated.

The CDR3 goes from the cysteine to the phenylalanine over 15 residues. Only the CDR3 DNA stays, 45 bases, in frame from base 1. Trimming at the junction amounts to 7 bases on V and 4 bases on J, and the germline ends lie 19 bases apart. The germline V gene supplies CDR1 SGHVT and CDR2 SQSDAQ. TCRbeta CDR3 regions were amplified from genomic DNA by means of the immunoSEQ Assay, a bias-controlled multiplex PCR. In the source study's methods: Nucleated cell counts per sample were estimated from amplification of reference gene primers within the assay. Sequence reads were collapsed and filtered to measure the absolute abundance of every unique TCRbeta CDR3 rearrangement. For each sample, productive Simpson clonality was calculated by taking the square root of Simpson's diversity index across productive rearrangements. In its TCRdb copy, this immuneACCESS table keeps in-frame sequences only and misses some clones. Where compared with another copy, unresolved V genes explain less than half of these, and the others have no known cause. That table gives V, J and clone size, and the DNA gave D and trimming. For this sample there are approximately 90,000 clones; around nine tenths appear just once. Approximately 5% of the sample rests with the top ten.

Of note for this clone: Its antigen is unknown. No base-level quality is on record; no much larger clone is a single base apart.

Each collaborating institution followed its own protocols to collect whole blood in K2EDTA tubes. For TCRbeta analysis, collaborator samples were shipped as frozen whole blood, as isolated PBMCs, or as DNA extracted from either sample type. This chain is built from TRBV7-4 and TRBJ1-1; TRBD1 is a possible D gene, resting on 6 matching bases. This TCR came from a woman of 80 years or more with acute or convalescent COVID-19. Sequenced: peripheral blood. CDR3 sequence: CASTYRGGNGTEAFF. In nucleotide form, the sequence is TGTGCCAGCACCTATAGGGGGGGCAACGGCACTGAAGCTTTCTTT.